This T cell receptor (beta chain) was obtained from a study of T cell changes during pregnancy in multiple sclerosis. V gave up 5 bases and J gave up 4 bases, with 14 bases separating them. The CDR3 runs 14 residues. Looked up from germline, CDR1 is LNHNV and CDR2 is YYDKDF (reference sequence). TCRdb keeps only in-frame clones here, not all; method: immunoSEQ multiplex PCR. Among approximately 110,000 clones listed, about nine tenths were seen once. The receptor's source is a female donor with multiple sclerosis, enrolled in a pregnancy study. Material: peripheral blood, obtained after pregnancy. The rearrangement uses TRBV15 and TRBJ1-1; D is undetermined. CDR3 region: CATSGLGRFTEAFF. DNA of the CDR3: TGTGCCACCAGCGGACTCGGACGATTCACTGAAGCTTTCTTT.